This entry lists 18 T cell receptor beta chains sequenced from one sample in a study of T-cell reconstitution after alpha-beta-depleted transplantation in children. Researchers prepared the TCRbeta library using unique molecular identifiers, the study reports. TCRdb processed the PCR reads anew with MiXCR; each CDR3 protein has one entry. The sample consists of approximately 650,000 distinct CDR3 sequences, around 13% of them appearing once. This material consisted of PBMCs, taken before TCRalphabeta/CD19-depleted stem cell transplant. The receptors here all came from a girl under 10 years old with congenital amegakaryocytic thrombocytopenia, due to receive a stem cell transplant.

This clonotype was counted many times. The chain has TRBV6-5 and TRBJ2-2, with D possibly TRBD2 on 5 matching bases. The V gene lost 0 bases and the J gene lost 5 bases, with 13 bases spanning the gap. Germline values: CDR1 MNHEY, CDR2 SVGAGI. CDR3 length: 16 residues. CDR3 residues: CASSYSFRGTTGELFF. The CDR3, as DNA: TGTGCCAGCAGTTACTCTTTTCGGGGAACGACCGGGGAGCTGTTTTTT.

This clonotype appeared many times. CDR3 loop: CASSQRQGNTGELFF. CDR3 sequence (DNA): TGTGCCAGCAGCCAAAGACAGGGGAACACCGGGGAGCTGTTTTTT. The genes are TRBV4-2 and TRBJ2-2, with 7 nucleotides matching TRBD1. V shed 2 bases and J 1 base; nucleotides not matched to a gene: 1. This CDR3 region has 15 residues. Per the germline V gene, CDR1 is LGHNA and CDR2 is YNFKEQ.

Many counts were recorded for this clonotype. The chain recombines TRBV29-1 with TRBJ2-5; D is uncertain. Germline values: CDR1 SQVTM, CDR2 ANQGSEA. CDR3 length equals 12 residues. The ends were cut back, 4 bases at V and 3 bases at J, with 9 bases in the middle. The CDR3 reads CSVGRAEETQYF. CDR3 sequence (DNA): TGCAGCGTTGGTCGTGCGGAAGAGACCCAGTACTTC.

The CDR3 spells CASSRRLAASGPYEQYF. CDR3 nucleotides: TGTGCCAGCAGCCGCCGGCTAGCGGCTTCTGGGCCCTACGAGCAGTACTTC. The chain has TRBV12-3 or TRBV12-4 and TRBJ2-7; 7 bases agree with TRBD2. The CDR3 is 17 residues long. The ends lost 6 bases at V and 2 bases at J; junction bases unmatched: 16.

This clonotype was seen repeatedly, ten times or more. The chain recombines TRBV20-1 with TRBJ2-3; 11 bases line up with TRBD2. The CDR3 runs 13 residues. Trimming took 6 bases from V and 3 from J; bases not matched to a gene: 2. Germline values: CDR1 DFQATT, CDR2 SNEGSKA (reference sequence). CDR3: CSAPSGRTDTQYF. The DNA of the CDR3 is TGCAGTGCCCCTAGCGGGAGGACAGATACGCAGTATTTT.

A few counts support this clonotype. The chain uses TRBV12-3 or TRBV12-4 and TRBJ2-5; D might be TRBD1 (5 bases). This CDR3 spans 13 amino acids. V lost 6 bases to trimming and J lost 2 bases, with 10 bases between them. DNA of the CDR3: TGTGCCAGCAGCGTGACAGAACAAGAGACCCAGTACTTC. This encodes CASSVTEQETQYF.

This clonotype was seen at least ten times. The chain carries TRBV10-3 and TRBJ2-1; 13 nucleotides match TRBD2. Per germline, CDR1 ENHRY and CDR2 SYGVKD. With V trimmed by 0 bases and J by 7 bases, 6 bases remained unmatched. This CDR3 spans 17 amino acids. The CDR3 DNA reads TGTGCCATCAGTGAGTCGGCGGGACTAGCGGGATTGAATGAGCAGTTCTTC. As protein: CAISESAGLAGLNEQFF.

The chain joins TRBV5-1 to TRBJ1-4; the D is unclear. Per the germline V gene, CDR1 is SGHRS and CDR2 is YFSETQ. CDR3 length: 12 amino acids. Trimming removed 7 bases from V and 7 bases from J, with 11 bases in between. The CDR3, as DNA: TGCGCCAGCTCCCAAATGGGTGAAAAACTGTTTTTT. Protein: CASSQMGEKLFF.

The chain carries TRBV12-3 or TRBV12-4 and TRBJ2-6, with TRBD2 matching over 13 bases. The CDR3 extends over 19 amino acids. V trimming: 5 bases; J trimming: 2 bases; junction bases outside the gene matches: 9. CDR3 protein: CASSQTSGRTLTGANVLTF. For the CDR3, the DNA is TGTGCCAGCAGTCAGACTAGCGGGAGGACTCTCACTGGGGCCAACGTCCTGACTTTC.

The J gene is TRBJ2-7, the V gene TRBV5-1; weak D call: TRBD1 (5 bases). Germline CDR1 is SGHRS and CDR2 is YFSETQ. Trimming left V 2 bases short and J 1 base short, with 13 bases between. This CDR3 is built from 15 residues. Written as DNA, the CDR3 is TGCGCCAGCAGCTTCACCCAGGGTAAATCCTACGAGCAGTACTTC. This sequence encodes CASSFTQGKSYEQYF.

The J gene is TRBJ2-1, the V gene TRBV11-1, with unresolved D. Per the germline V gene, CDR1 is SGHAT and CDR2 is FQDESV (reference sequence). This CDR3 has 15 residues. The V end lost 1 base, the J end lost 6 bases, and 13 bases lay between the germline ends. CDR3 DNA: TGTGCCAGCAGCTTAGGCCAGGAGATCGTCAATGAGCAGTTCTTC. Encoded protein: CASSLGQEIVNEQFF.

The rearrangement links TRBV27 to TRBJ2-7; D unresolved. V was clipped by 5 bases and J by 6 bases, with 11 bases between them. Germline assignment: CDR1 MNHEY and CDR2 SMNVEV (reference sequence). The CDR3 contains 12 residues. The CDR3 reads CASSDGPSEQYF. DNA of the CDR3: TGTGCCAGCAGTGATGGCCCCAGCGAGCAGTACTTC.

The genes are TRBV6-7 and TRBJ2-5; D gene unclear. TRBV6-7 belongs to the ORF category, with a function that is uncertain. This CDR3 spans 14 amino acids. Trimming removed 2 bases at V and 5 bases at J, with 12 bases between. The CDR3 DNA is TGTGCCAGCAGTTACGGATGGAACATTGAGACCCAGTACTTC. Translation: CASSYGWNIETQYF.

Note on this clonotype: A clone one base away is much larger, so this may be a read error. The J gene is TRBJ1-1, the V gene TRBV5-1; no clear D. This CDR3 contains 18 residues. The germline V and J ends were trimmed by 0 bases and 0 bases, with 18 bases remaining between them. Germline CDR1 and CDR2: SGHRS and YFSETQ. CDR3 sequence reads: CASSLGGRSPLLNTEAFF. CDR3 nucleotides: TGCGCCAGCAGCTTGGGAGGGAGATCCCCCCTTCTGAACACTGAAGCTTTCTTT.

This clonotype was seen repeatedly, ten times or more. The gene calls are TRBV5-1 and TRBJ1-1, with D perhaps matching TRBD1 (5 bases). Per the germline V gene, CDR1 is SGHRS and CDR2 is YFSETQ. This CDR3 contains 13 residues. V was pared by 2 bases and J by 4 bases, with 9 bases between. CDR3 bases: TGCGCCAGCAGCTTACCGGGGACCACTGAAGCTTTCTTT. Translating gives CASSLPGTTEAFF.

The chain joins TRBV3-1 to TRBJ2-6, with 7 bases that match TRBD1. Germline V gives CDR1 LGHDT, CDR2 YNNKEL (reference sequence). The CDR3 sequence is 15 residues long. V lost 8 bases, J lost 3 bases, and 7 bases stayed unmatched. CDR3 DNA sequence: TGTGCCAGCGCCCCCCAGGGGGTTGGGGCCAACGTCCTGACTTTC. Protein sequence: CASAPQGVGANVLTF.

The table lists this clonotype with many counts. The genes are TRBV5-1 and TRBJ2-3; 8 bases fit TRBD2. Looked up from germline, CDR1 is SGHRS and CDR2 is YFSETQ. CDR3 length equals 15 residues. Trimming removed 2 bases from V and 3 bases from J; junction bases left unmatched: 5. The CDR3 bases are TGCGCCAGCAGCTTCGGGGGGGGAAAGACAGATACGCAGTATTTT. It translates to CASSFGGGKTDTQYF.

There are a few counts of this clonotype. V and J are TRBV12-3 or TRBV12-4 and TRBJ1-6; D might be TRBD1 (6 bases). The CDR3 length is 14 residues. Trimming removed 2 bases at V and 6 bases at J, with 8 bases between. The CDR3 is CASSLHRVNSPLHF. DNA of the CDR3: TGTGCCAGCAGTTTACACAGGGTTAATTCACCCCTCCACTTT.